The 24 T cell receptor beta chains below all came from one sample that was sequenced in a study of radiation and T cells in renal cell carcinoma. Described time point: blood 2 weeks post-SBRT. As to treatment: 15 Gy SBRT to primary tumor, nephrectomy 4 weeks later. Generated by immunoSEQ multiplex PCR, the TCRdb table keeps only in-frame clones and is missing some. The sample contains 120,000 or so clones, 88% of which appear only once. Sequencing was performed on blood, taken from a patient whose treatment included radiotherapy and nephrectomy. The receptors originated from a woman in her seventies with renal cell carcinoma.

This sequence joins TRBV9 and TRBJ2-5; 7 bases line up with TRBD1. This CDR3 spans 13 amino acids. V was clipped by 3 bases and J by 5 bases; unmatched bases: 4. Germline V CDR1 and CDR2: SGDLS, YYNGEE. In nucleotides, the CDR3 is TGTGCCAGCAGCGACGGGACAGACGAGACCCAGTACTTC. Protein product: CASSDGTDETQYF.

The chain has TRBV9 and TRBJ1-1; 7 positions agree with TRBD1. The V segment lost 4 bases and the J segment 5 bases; nucleotides outside the gene matches: 8. The CDR3 totals 14 residues. CDR1 and CDR2 (germline): SGDLS, YYNGEE. The CDR3 sequence is CASSQQGQRTEAFF. In DNA form, the CDR3 reads TGTGCCAGCAGCCAACAGGGACAGAGGACTGAAGCTTTCTTT.

CDR3 loop: CASSLVTGGDEQFF. The CDR3 coding sequence is TGTGCCAGCAGCTTGGTAACGGGGGGGGATGAGCAGTTCTTC. The rearrangement links TRBV5-4 to TRBJ2-1, with 8 bases aligning to TRBD2. The ends lost 0 bases at V and 8 bases at J; junction bases unmatched: 4. Looked up from germline, CDR1 is SGHNT and CDR2 is YYREEE (reference sequence). The CDR3 extends over 14 amino acids.

The CDR3 is CASSLTGVNTEAFF. CDR3 nucleotides: TGTGCCAGCAGCTTAACAGGGGTGAACACTGAAGCTTTCTTT. The chain recombines TRBV7-8 with TRBJ1-1, with TRBD1 matching 7 bases. CDR1 is SGHVS and CDR2 is FQNEAQ in the germline V gene. The CDR3 covers 14 residues. V lost 2 bases to trimming and J lost 0 bases; unmatched junction nucleotides: 0.

V gene TRBV9 combines with J gene TRBJ2-1; possibly TRBD1 or TRBD2 for D (6 bases each). Germline V lookup: CDR1 SGDLS, CDR2 YYNGEE. Trimming cost V 0 bases and J 7 bases, with 11 bases left between them. This CDR3 contains 14 residues. The CDR3 loop is CASSVGQGRNEQFF. CDR3 in DNA: TGTGCCAGCAGCGTAGGGCAGGGGAGGAATGAGCAGTTCTTC.

The rearrangement links TRBV7-2 to TRBJ1-1; D unclear. There are 13 residues in the CDR3. Germline V gene sequence: CDR1 SGHTA, CDR2 FQGNSA. Trimming left V 5 bases short and J 0 bases short, with 7 bases between. CDR3 sequence reads: CASSPTVNTEAFF. CDR3 in DNA: TGTGCCAGCAGCCCAACCGTGAACACTGAAGCTTTCTTT. The variable domain in full, with the rest retrieved from reference TRBV7-2 and TRBJ1-1, is GAGVSQSPSNKVTEKGKDVELRCDPISGHTALYWYRQSLGQGLEFLIYFQGNSAPDKSGLPSDRFSAERTGGSVSTLTIQRTQQEDSAVYLCASSPTVNTEAFFGQGTRLTVV.

The rearrangement links TRBV27 to TRBJ1-6, with D unclear. The CDR3 sequence is 17 residues long. Germline V gene lookup returns CDR1 MNHEY and CDR2 SMNVEV (reference sequence). V lost 0 bases and J 0 bases, leaving 9 bases between the germline ends. The DNA of the CDR3 is TGTGCCAGCAGTTTATCGAGACCCAGCTCCTATAATTCACCCCTCCACTTT. Encoded protein: CASSLSRPSSYNSPLHF.

The chain carries TRBV6-1 and TRBJ1-5, with D hard to call. The CDR3 runs 12 residues. V was shortened by 8 bases and J by 2 bases, with 7 bases between the two germline ends. Looked up from germline, CDR1 is MNHNS and CDR2 is SASEGT. CDR3 DNA sequence: TGTGCCAGCCACAAGGGCAATCAGCCCCAGCATTTT. It specifies CASHKGNQPQHF.

The V and J genes are TRBV5-1 and TRBJ2-7, with 7 nucleotides matching TRBD1. There are 14 residues in the CDR3. Germline CDR1 and CDR2: SGHRS and YFSETQ. Trimming removed 3 bases from V and 2 bases from J; junction bases left unmatched: 5. The CDR3 coding sequence is TGCGCCAGCAGCTCTACAGGGGCGACCTACGAGCAGTACTTC. As protein: CASSSTGATYEQYF.

The V and J genes are TRBV18 and TRBJ1-1, with D possibly TRBD1 on 6 matching bases. The germline V gene encodes CDR1 KGHSH and CDR2 LQKENI. CDR3 length: 15 amino acids. Trimming took 5 bases from V and 4 from J, leaving 17 bases between them. The CDR3 DNA reads TGTGCCAGCTCAGCCACGGGGGCGGGGGGCACTGAAGCTTTCTTT. Amino acids: CASSATGAGGTEAFF.

The chain carries TRBV5-1 and TRBJ2-2, with D unclear. Trimming shortened V by 0 bases and J by 1 base, and 7 bases separated the two germline ends. The CDR3 has 15 residues. Germline CDR1 SGHRS, CDR2 YFSETQ. The CDR3 loop reads CASSLVSLNTGELFF. The CDR3 coding sequence is TGCGCCAGCAGCTTGGTGAGCTTGAACACCGGGGAGCTGTTTTTT. The variable domain in full, with the rest retrieved from reference TRBV5-1 and TRBJ2-2, is KAGVTQTPRYLIKTRGQQVTLSCSPISGHRSVSWYQQTPGQGLQFLFEYFSETQRNKGNFPGRFSGRQFSNSRSEMNVSTLELGDSALYLCASSLVSLNTGELFFGEGSRLTVL.

This rearrangement joins TRBV27 to TRBJ2-7; 10 bases match TRBD1. J was trimmed by 5 bases and V by 4 bases; bases with no gene match: 5. This CDR3 region has 14 residues. In germline, CDR1 is MNHEY, CDR2 SMNVEV (reference sequence). The CDR3 is CASSSWDRGHEQYF. DNA of the CDR3: TGTGCCAGCAGTTCGTGGGACAGGGGACACGAGCAGTACTTC.

The rearrangement joins TRBV7-3 to TRBJ1-6, with D maybe TRBD1 (6 bases). CDR1 is SGHTA, CDR2 FQGTGA, per germline. Trimming cost V 2 bases and J 10 bases, with 12 bases left between them. The CDR3 runs 14 residues. The CDR3, as DNA: TGTGCCAGCAGCTTACAGGGGAGGAACTCACCCCTCCACTTT. It encodes CASSLQGRNSPLHF.

The chain couples TRBV11-3 to TRBJ2-2, with 12 nucleotides matching TRBD2. V lost 2 bases, J lost 2 bases, and 9 bases stayed unmatched. Per the germline V gene, CDR1 is SGHNT and CDR2 is YENEEA. The CDR3 is 19 amino acids. The CDR3, as DNA: TGTGCCAGCAGCTTAACGTACCAACTAGCGGGGGGCAACACCGGGGAGCTGTTTTTT. Amino acids: CASSLTYQLAGGNTGELFF.

The chain has TRBV27 and TRBJ1-5; D not certain. V was pared by 8 bases and J by 0 bases, with 11 bases between. Germline CDR1 reads MNHEY; CDR2 reads SMNVEV (reference sequence). The CDR3 spans 14 residues. The CDR3 sequence is CASCLSYSNQPQHF. The DNA for the CDR3 is TGTGCCAGCTGCCTCAGTTATAGCAATCAGCCCCAGCATTTT.

V gene TRBV28 combines with J gene TRBJ1-3, with D unclear. V lost 3 bases and J 0 bases, leaving 9 bases between the germline ends. CDR1 is MDHEN, CDR2 SYDVKM, per germline. This CDR3 contains 15 residues. The CDR3 sequence is CASSFEVISGNTIYF. CDR3 nucleotide sequence: TGTGCCAGCAGTTTCGAGGTAATCTCTGGAAACACCATATATTTT. The variable domain in full, completed from reference TRBV28 and TRBJ1-3, reads DVKVTQSSRYLVKRTGEKVFLECVQDMDHENMFWYRQDPGLGLRLIYFSYDVKMKEKGDIPEGYSVSREKKERFSLILESASTNQTSMYLCASSFEVISGNTIYFGEGSWLTVV.

The gene calls are TRBV9 and TRBJ1-5, with TRBD1 identical over 7 bases. In germline, CDR1 is SGDLS, CDR2 YYNGEE. The ends lost 4 bases at V and 4 bases at J; junction bases unmatched: 8. This CDR3 comprises 15 residues. CDR3 sequence: CASSTAPDRNQPQHF. As DNA, the CDR3 is TGTGCCAGCAGCACCGCCCCGGACAGGAATCAGCCCCAGCATTTT.

This chain links TRBV7-2 with TRBJ2-5; 9 bases are shared with TRBD2. The germline V gene encodes CDR1 SGHTA and CDR2 FQGNSA. CDR3 length: 13 residues. The ends lost 6 bases at V and 5 bases at J; junction bases unmatched: 4. CDR3 loop: CASRGLARETQYF. As DNA, the CDR3 is TGTGCCAGCAGGGGACTAGCCAGGGAGACCCAGTACTTC.

The chain carries TRBV6-5 and TRBJ2-2; 9 nucleotides agree with TRBD1. Germline V CDR1 and CDR2: MNHEY, SVGAGI. The CDR3 length is 16 residues. The trim removed 2 bases at V and 2 bases at J, leaving 3 bases unmatched. The CDR3 bases are TGTGCCAGCAGTTACGGGGGACAGGGAAACACCGGGGAGCTGTTTTTT. This sequence encodes CASSYGGQGNTGELFF.

The V call is TRBV6-1, the J call TRBJ2-5; 7 nucleotides agree with TRBD2. The CDR3 spans 13 residues. Germline V gene sequence: CDR1 MNHNS, CDR2 SASEGT. V dropped 5 bases and J dropped 9; count of bases not matched to a gene: 9. In DNA form, the CDR3 reads TGTGCCAGCAGTTCGAGCGGGGTGGCGGCCCAGTACTTC. This codes for CASSSSGVAAQYF.

V and J are TRBV19 and TRBJ2-1; 11 positions agree with TRBD2. With 1 base clipped from V and 6 bases from J, the junction kept 11 bases outside the gene matches. Germline values: CDR1 LNHDA, CDR2 SQIVND (reference sequence). This CDR3 has 18 residues. This CDR3 is CASSIGFLGTSGSNEQFF. In DNA, the CDR3 is TGTGCCAGTAGTATAGGCTTTTTAGGGACTAGCGGTTCCAATGAGCAGTTCTTC.

A single count supports this clone. The chain has TRBV6-6 and TRBJ1-5; TRBD1 matches 7 bases. Trimming at V came to 6 bases and at J to 5 bases, leaving 10 bases not matched to a gene. The CDR3 has 15 residues. The germline V gene has CDR1 MNHNY and CDR2 SVGAGI (reference sequence). In DNA, the CDR3 is TGTGCCAGCAGCCCCAGACAGGGCTTATATCAGCCCCAGCATTTT. The encoded protein is CASSPRQGLYQPQHF.

This clone was detected once. J is TRBJ2-3 and V is TRBV5-6; possible D gene TRBD2, 6 bases. Trimming took 2 bases from V and 4 from J, leaving 20 bases between them. The CDR3 has 17 residues. Germline values: CDR1 SGHDT, CDR2 YYEEEE. CDR3 bases: TGTGCCAGCAGCTTCCGGGACTCCCTTACAGGCGCAGATACGCAGTATTTT. Amino acids: CASSFRDSLTGADTQYF.

The rearrangement uses TRBV29-1 and TRBJ2-7, with TRBD2 identical over 7 bases. The CDR3 length is 14 residues. Germline V gene data show CDR1 as SQVTM and CDR2 as ANQGSEA. With V trimmed by 6 bases and J by 1 base, 9 bases remained unmatched. CDR3 residues: CSVGTGGTSYEQYF. CDR3 in DNA: TGCAGCGTGGGCACGGGGGGAACATCCTACGAGCAGTACTTC.